The 28 T cell receptor beta chains below were found in one sample sequenced in a study of graft-versus-host responses after intestinal transplantation. These receptors lack a known antigen. Here immunoSEQ multiplex PCR was the method, and the copy in TCRdb shows in-frame clones only, minus some. The sample shows 100,000 to 110,000 clones, about 90% of them seen only once. The material was unstimulated CD4+ T cells sorted from spleen or lymph node cells, obtained before transplant. The source of these receptors is a human donor who was the organ donor for an intestinal transplant.

The chain recombines TRBV10-3 with TRBJ1-2; 8 bases line up with TRBD1. The CDR3 length is 14 residues. Germline trimming cut 7 bases from V and 6 bases from J; bases unmatched to any gene: 10. CDR1 is ENHRY and CDR2 is SYGVKD in the germline V gene. CDR3 protein: CAINTDRGIHGYTF. The CDR3 bases are TGTGCCATCAACACCGACAGGGGAATACATGGCTACACCTTC.

The gene calls are TRBV30 and TRBJ1-4, with D hard to call. Germline values: CDR1 GTSNPN, CDR2 SVGIG (reference sequence). The germline V and J ends were trimmed by 0 bases and 2 bases, with 13 bases remaining between them. The length of the CDR3 is 16 residues. As DNA, the CDR3 is TGTGCCTGGAGTGTCAGGTACTTTGCGACTAATGAAAAACTGTTTTTT. Amino acid sequence: CAWSVRYFATNEKLFF.

The chain carries TRBV29-1 and TRBJ1-2, with a weak D call TRBD1 (5 bases). V was shortened by 3 bases and J by 6 bases, with 8 bases between the two germline ends. Germline values: CDR1 SQVTM, CDR2 ANQGSEA. The CDR3 length is 11 residues. This chain's CDR3 is CSVDRVDGYTF. CDR3 DNA: TGCAGCGTTGACAGGGTAGATGGCTACACCTTC.

This clone appeared a single time. The chain combines TRBV7-3 with TRBJ2-2; D is possibly TRBD1 (5 bases). V was cut by 4 bases and J by 5 bases, with 11 bases left in between. The CDR3 runs 14 residues. CDR1 is SGHTA and CDR2 is FQGTGA in the germline V gene. The CDR3 coding sequence is TGTGCCAGCAGCTCGTCAGGGCGTACCGGGGAGCTGTTTTTT. This sequence encodes CASSSSGRTGELFF.

The chain combines TRBV15 with TRBJ2-1; the match to TRBD1 covers 8 bases. This CDR3 region has 16 residues. V shed 0 bases and J 4 bases; nucleotides not matched to a gene: 5. Germline CDR1 is LNHNV and CDR2 is YYDKDF (reference sequence). CDR3 residues: CATSRDLRGQYNEQFF. The CDR3 DNA sequence: TGTGCCACCAGCAGAGATCTCAGGGGGCAGTACAATGAGCAGTTCTTC.

The V and J genes are TRBV2 and TRBJ2-7; D tentatively reads TRBD1 or TRBD2 (5 bases each). CDR1 SNHLY and CDR2 FYNNEI come from the germline V gene. The CDR3 loop spans 13 amino acids. Trimming took 7 bases from V and 0 from J, leaving 10 bases between them. The CDR3 spells CASTRDVSYEQYF. Written as DNA, the CDR3 is TGTGCCAGCACTAGGGACGTCTCCTACGAGCAGTACTTC.

This chain connects TRBV7-2 to TRBJ2-7; 8 nucleotides align to TRBD1. With 3 bases clipped from V and 4 bases from J, the junction kept 11 bases outside the gene matches. Germline assignment: CDR1 SGHTA and CDR2 FQGNSA. The CDR3 covers 16 residues. The chain's CDR3 is CASSLSQGASIYEQYF. The CDR3, as DNA: TGTGCCAGCAGCTTGTCGCAGGGGGCGAGCATTTACGAGCAGTACTTC.

The V gene is TRBV30, the J gene TRBJ1-1; possible D gene TRBD1, 6 bases. CDR1 is GTSNPN, CDR2 SVGIG, per germline (reference sequence). V lost 4 bases and J lost 0, with 12 bases in between. CDR3 length: 14 residues. The CDR3 loop reads CAWTAGVMNTEAFF. The CDR3 bases are TGTGCCTGGACCGCAGGGGTCATGAACACTGAAGCTTTCTTT.

V and J are TRBV19 and TRBJ1-5, with D perhaps TRBD1 (6 bases). V was pared by 5 bases and J by 1 base, with 9 bases between. The germline V gene has CDR1 LNHDA and CDR2 SQIVND (reference sequence). CDR3 length equals 14 residues. The DNA of the CDR3 is TGTGCCAGTAGTGCAGACAGGAGCAATCAGCCCCAGCATTTT. It yields the protein CASSADRSNQPQHF. The variable domain in full, with the rest retrieved from reference TRBV19 and TRBJ1-5, is DGGITQSPKYLFRKEGQNVTLSCEQNLNHDAMYWYRQDPGQGLRLIYYSQIVNDFQKGDIAEGYSVSREKKESFPLTVTSAQKNPTAFYLCASSADRSNQPQHFGDGTRLSIL.

J is TRBJ1-2 and V is TRBV5-1; 11 nucleotides align to TRBD1. CDR1 SGHRS and CDR2 YFSETQ come from the germline V gene. V dropped 2 bases and J dropped 3; count of bases not matched to a gene: 3. This CDR3 spans 15 amino acids. CDR3 residues: CASSFPGQGDYGYTF. CDR3 DNA sequence: TGCGCCAGCAGCTTCCCGGGACAGGGGGACTATGGCTACACCTTC. The variable domain in full, with the rest retrieved from reference TRBV5-1 and TRBJ1-2, is KAGVTQTPRYLIKTRGQQVTLSCSPISGHRSVSWYQQTPGQGLQFLFEYFSETQRNKGNFPGRFSGRQFSNSRSEMNVSTLELGDSALYLCASSFPGQGDYGYTFGSGTRLTVV.

This chain joins TRBV7-2 and TRBJ1-2; possibly TRBD1 for D (5 bases). The CDR3 contains 15 residues. The V end was cut by 4 bases, the J end by 2 bases, with 14 bases between. Germline V lookup: CDR1 SGHTA, CDR2 FQGNSA. CDR3 region: CASSSPAGSNYGYTF. Here the CDR3 DNA reads TGTGCCAGCAGCTCACCGGCAGGGTCGAACTATGGCTACACCTTC.

The gene calls are TRBV6-6 and TRBJ2-4; 7 nucleotides line up with TRBD1. Unmatched junction bases numbered 3, after V lost 6 bases and J lost 7 bases. Germline CDR1 MNHNY, CDR2 SVGAGI (reference sequence). This CDR3 comprises 12 residues. The CDR3: CASRSTGNIQYF. CDR3 DNA: TGTGCCAGCAGATCGACAGGGAACATTCAGTACTTC.

This clone was seen only a few times. The rearrangement joins TRBV10-3 to TRBJ2-2, with 13 bases fitting TRBD2. The V segment lost 4 bases and the J segment 4 bases; nucleotides outside the gene matches: 6. Germline lookup yields CDR1 ENHRY and CDR2 SYGVKD. This CDR3 is built from 17 residues. As DNA, the CDR3 is TGTGCCATCAGTGCGGGGGGACTAGCGGGGCGCACCGGGGAGCTGTTTTTT. As protein: CAISAGGLAGRTGELFF.

The gene calls are TRBV2 and TRBJ1-2, with D tentatively TRBD1 (5 bases). Per germline, CDR1 SNHLY and CDR2 FYNNEI. V dropped 10 bases and J dropped 8 bases, with 14 bases sitting between them. This CDR3 has 11 amino acids. CDR3 loop: CATPGFWGYTF. The CDR3 DNA sequence: TGTGCCACCCCAGGGTTTTGGGGCTACACCTTC. The full variable domain, completed using reference TRBV2 and TRBJ1-2, is EPEVTQTPSHQVTQMGQEVILRCVPISNHLYFYWYRQILGQKVEFLVSFYNNEISEKSEIFDDQFSVERPDGSNFTLKIRSTKLEDSAMYFCATPGFWGYTFGSGTRLTVV.

This clone has just a few counts. This rearrangement joins TRBV7-8 to TRBJ2-7, with 10 nucleotides matching TRBD1. This CDR3 has 14 residues. Germline loops: CDR1 SGHVS, CDR2 FQNEAQ. With V trimmed by 5 bases and J by 7 bases, 8 bases remained unmatched. DNA for the CDR3: TGTGCCAGCAGCACCCGCGACAGGGGGCGTGAGCAGTACTTC. Translation gives CASSTRDRGREQYF.

This chain links TRBV30 with TRBJ1-6; D gene ambiguous. V lost 0 bases, J lost 8 bases, and 20 bases lay in between. The CDR3 length is 17 residues. Germline V gene lookup returns CDR1 GTSNPN and CDR2 SVGIG (reference sequence). In DNA form, the CDR3 reads TGTGCCTGGAGTGTACTCGGAGTCCCCCGGAGGGATTCACCCCTCCACTTT. Protein sequence: CAWSVLGVPRRDSPLHF.

The genes are TRBV30 and TRBJ1-2; D is unresolved. Between the trimmed V and J ends, which lost 3 bases and 4 bases, there was a span of 9 bases. Germline V gene data show CDR1 as GTSNPN and CDR2 as SVGIG (reference sequence). CDR3 length: 12 amino acids. CDR3 sequence (DNA): TGTGCCTGGAGGAAGTCCTCCTATGGCTACACCTTC. This sequence encodes CAWRKSSYGYTF.

This chain connects TRBV7-9 to TRBJ1-1; 8 nucleotides agree with TRBD1. V was pared by 1 base and J by 1 base, with 2 bases of the junction left unmatched. This CDR3 comprises 15 residues. Germline values: CDR1 SEHNR, CDR2 FQNEAQ (reference sequence). The CDR3 region is CASSLGGTGNTEAFF. Here the CDR3 DNA reads TGTGCCAGCAGCTTAGGAGGGACAGGGAACACTGAAGCTTTCTTT. The full variable domain, completed using reference TRBV7-9 and TRBJ1-1, is DTGVSQNPRHKITKRGQNVTFRCDPISEHNRLYWYRQTLGQGPEFLTYFQNEAQLEKSRLLSDRFSAERPKGSFSTLEIQRTEQGDSAMYLCASSLGGTGNTEAFFGQGTRLTVV.

The V gene is TRBV19, the J gene TRBJ1-2; a possible D gene is TRBD1 (5 bases). The germline gives CDR1 LNHDA, CDR2 SQIVND (reference sequence). The V end was cut by 7 bases, the J end by 0 bases, with 12 bases between. This CDR3 is built from 14 residues. CDR3 in DNA: TGTGCCAGTACCCCAGGGCCGGCTAACTATGGCTACACCTTC. Translation: CASTPGPANYGYTF.

V usage is TRBV5-4 and J usage is TRBJ2-3, with TRBD2 matching over 8 bases. The ends lost 1 base at V and 3 bases at J; junction bases unmatched: 7. The CDR3 covers 16 residues. The germline CDR1 and CDR2 sequences are SGHNT and YYREEE (reference sequence). The CDR3 sequence is CASSLRIAGNTDTQYF. The CDR3 DNA follows: TGTGCCAGCAGCTTGCGTATAGCGGGGAATACAGATACGCAGTATTTT.

This clone occurred once. The chain carries TRBV2 and TRBJ1-1; possibly TRBD1 for D (6 bases). Germline assignment: CDR1 SNHLY and CDR2 FYNNEI. The V end was cut by 4 bases, the J end by 1 base, with 10 bases between. The length of the CDR3 is 14 residues. CDR3 residues: CASSALTGNTEAFF. CDR3 nucleotides: TGTGCCAGCAGTGCATTGACAGGGAACACTGAAGCTTTCTTT.

This chain links TRBV10-3 with TRBJ1-1; maybe TRBD1 (5 bases). V was trimmed by 7 bases and J by 0 bases, leaving 18 bases between them. Germline CDR1 is ENHRY and CDR2 is SYGVKD. This CDR3 contains 16 residues. The CDR3 here is CAIKKVGGIMNTEAFF. In DNA, the CDR3 is TGTGCCATCAAGAAGGTTGGGGGGATTATGAACACTGAAGCTTTCTTT.

CDR3 sequence reads: CAWSVQGWEQFF. The CDR3 region has the DNA TGTGCCTGGAGTGTGCAAGGGTGGGAGCAGTTCTTC. This chain joins TRBV30 and TRBJ2-1; D is unresolved. Trimming shortened V by 0 bases and J by 10 bases, and 10 bases separated the two germline ends. The CDR3 sequence is 12 residues long. Germline V gives CDR1 GTSNPN, CDR2 SVGIG (reference sequence).

V and J are TRBV28 and TRBJ1-5; tentatively, D is TRBD1 (5 bases). Germline lookup yields CDR1 MDHEN and CDR2 SYDVKM. CDR3 size: 17 residues. V lost 5 bases and J lost 5, with 22 bases in between. In DNA form, the CDR3 reads TGTGCCAGCAGTCCCAAATCGACACGGTGGGGCGATCAGCCCCAGCATTTT. Translated: CASSPKSTRWGDQPQHF.

This clone was seen just once. DNA for the CDR3: TGTGCCAGCAGTCCCCCAAGCACTGAAGCTTTCTTT. This gives the protein CASSPPSTEAFF. The chain employs TRBV27 and TRBJ1-1, with D unresolved. Trimming stripped 5 bases from V and 4 bases from J, with 8 bases between. The CDR3 has 12 residues. In germline, CDR1 is MNHEY, CDR2 SMNVEV (reference sequence).

The chain couples TRBV7-6 to TRBJ2-5; 10 nucleotides match TRBD1. The CDR3 spans 15 residues. The V segment lost 6 bases and the J segment 5 bases; nucleotides outside the gene matches: 9. Germline loops: CDR1 SGHVS, CDR2 FNYEAQ. In DNA form, the CDR3 reads TGTGCCAGCAGGGCCGGGACAGGGGACTTCGAGACCCAGTACTTC. Amino acids: CASRAGTGDFETQYF.

This chain's CDR3 is CASSFSRARPDTQYF. Written as DNA, the CDR3 is TGTGCCAGCAGCTTCTCTAGGGCTCGGCCAGATACGCAGTATTTT. V usage is TRBV11-2 and J usage is TRBJ2-3; unclear D gene. The CDR3 spans 15 residues. CDR1 and CDR2 from the germline V gene are SGHAT and FQNNGV. V lost 3 bases to trimming and J lost 4 bases, with 14 bases between them.

The gene calls are TRBV12-2 and TRBJ2-3; the table gives TRBD1 as D, unverified against the DNA. TRBV12-2 is termed a pseudogene. The CDR3 loop spans 15 amino acids. This CDR3 reads CASRPRTGGYDTQYF. For the CDR3, the DNA is TGTGCAAGTCGCCCGCGGACAGGGGGCTATGATACGCAGTATTTT.